The sequence of this T cell receptor beta chain was determined in a study of regulatory T cells in long-lasting Graves disease. Noted time point: persistent/refractory GD, antithyroid drugs over 5 years with positive TRAb. There was RNA extracted from PBMCs, and the TCR library was made from it. Peripheral blood, 7 to 10 milliliters per patient, was collected in EDTA tubes. Study-wide results and limits: Owing to a sample size that was small, accuracy may have been reduced. It was in persistent disease that TRBV28, TRBJ1-2 and TRBJ2-5 were favored. Relative to new patients (under 1,000), persistent patients exhibited greater sharing of public clonotypes (over 2,500).

This CDR3 region has 15 residues. Germline V gene lookup returns CDR1 PRHDT and CDR2 FYEKMQ (reference sequence). V was shortened by 4 bases and J by 5 bases, with 18 bases between the two germline ends. Comments on this clonotype: Its specificity is not known. Given a much more abundant clone one base away, this may be a read error.

Assembly of TCR beta libraries relied on iRepertoire HTBI primers together with Arm-PCR of CDR3 regions. TCRdb processed the multiplex PCR reads anew with MiXCR; each CDR3 protein has one entry. Among about 470,000 distinct CDR3 sequences listed, 20% to 25% were seen once. This receptor was identified in a female donor with Graves disease. The chain joins TRBV13 to TRBJ2-7; D may be TRBD1 (6 bases). The sample in question was peripheral blood mononuclear cells (PBMCs), obtained when the disease was refractory, from a patient treated with antithyroid drugs. The CDR3 loop is CASSSTGGGLNEQYF. CDR3 DNA sequence: TGTGCCAGCAGCTCCACGGGTGGGGGCTTGAACGAGCAGTACTTC. Full variable domain (rest looked up from reference TRBV13 and TRBJ2-7): AAGVIQSPRHLIKEKRETATLKCYPIPRHDTVYWYQQGPGQDPQFLISFYEKMQSDKGSIPDRFSAQQFSDYHSELNMSSLELGDSALYFCASSSTGGGLNEQYFGPGTRLTVT.